Given below is one T cell receptor (beta chain) in context. The record originates from a study of blood T cell repertoires in COVID-19. About the research overall: From the United States, Italy and Spain came samples of acute and convalescent COVID-19.

Generated by immunoSEQ multiplex PCR, the TCRdb table keeps only in-frame clones and is missing some. The sample includes some 140,000 clones, roughly four fifths of them seen just once. Sequences were obtained from peripheral blood. This TCR was sampled from an elderly man with acute or convalescent COVID-19.

The CDR3 coding sequence is TGTGCCAGCAGCCGATATAGCACTGAAGCTTTCTTT. Amino acids: CASSRYSTEAFF. The rearrangement uses TRBV6-6 and TRBJ1-1; D gene uncertain. The CDR3 runs 12 residues. Looked up from germline, CDR1 is MNHNY and CDR2 is SVGAGI (reference sequence). The germline V and J ends were trimmed by 6 bases and 4 bases, with 9 bases remaining between them.